What follows are 2 T cell receptor beta chains derived from one specimen sequenced in a study of blood T cells in healthy people across ages. Through a sample-barcoded 5' primer and a J-beta primer mix, a second PCR was run for about 6 to 11 cycles. Each CDR3 protein gets one entry after TCRdb re-called the 5' RACE reads with MiXCR. The data show about 2 million distinct CDR3 sequences, about 49% seen once. Sequenced material: blood. These receptors all come from a woman aged 40 to 50 in good health.

This clonotype was counted ten times or more. The V call is TRBV7-2, the J call TRBJ2-5; weak D call: TRBD1 (6 bases). CDR1 and CDR2 (germline): SGHTA, FQGNSA. The CDR3 is 13 amino acids. V gave up 9 bases and J gave up 2 bases, with 13 bases separating them. Written as DNA, the CDR3 is TGTGCCAGTTCCGGCAGGGGACAAGAGACCCAGTACTTC. As protein: CASSGRGQETQYF.

The V call is TRBV10-3, the J call TRBJ2-1; D is possibly TRBD2 (6 bases). Per germline, CDR1 ENHRY and CDR2 SYGVKD. V lost 2 bases to trimming and J lost 10 bases, with 21 bases between them. The CDR3 loop spans 16 amino acids. The CDR3 region is CAISELDRDSRREQFF. The DNA for the CDR3 is TGTGCCATCAGTGAGCTTGACCGGGACTCAAGGAGGGAGCAGTTCTTC.